The table lists the clone carrying this TCR beta chain with many counts. Antigen specificity is unknown. The CDR3 end is not reached by the read, which stops 3 residues before it; the germline J gene fills it in. From germline, CDR1 is SEHNR and CDR2 FQNEAQ (reference sequence). After removal of 3 bases from V and 1 base from J, the junction contained 0 bases not matched to a gene. The CDR3 has 14 residues. The data were taken from a study of T cell clonality in common variable immunodeficiency. Sequencing input was equivalent genomic DNA from CVID and controls. The assay was immunoSEQ multiplex PCR, and TCRdb's table has in-frame clones only and misses some. Recorded here are approximately 50,000 clones, none singletons. Study observations and caveats: CVID subjects shared fewer TCRbeta clones than healthy controls did. Authors noted CVID clonality's cause needs subpopulation repertoire sequencing. TCRbeta clonality was increased in CVID versus healthy controls.

Source material: peripheral blood mononuclear cells. J is TRBJ1-5 and V is TRBV7-9; 7 bases line up with TRBD1. The receptor was isolated from a person aged 18 to 69 in good health. CDR3 residues: CASSLGQSNQPQHF. The CDR3 bases that were read are TGTGCCAGCAGCTTGGGACAGAGCAATCAGCCC.